The 7 T cell receptor beta chains below were found in one sample sequenced in a study of blood T cell repertoires in COVID-19. Produced via immunoSEQ multiplex PCR; TCRdb's table is partial and in-frame only. This sample has under 150,000 clones, with approximately 90% found just once. Sequenced input: peripheral blood. The receptors come from a woman aged 70-85 years who had recovered from COVID-19.

The gene calls are TRBV7-2 and TRBJ2-3, with TRBD2 matching 8 bases. V shed 5 bases, J shed 4 bases, and the junction held 11 bases outside the gene matches. There are 16 residues in the CDR3. Germline V gives CDR1 SGHTA, CDR2 FQGNSA. The CDR3, as DNA: TGTGCCAGCAGCCTACTCCAGGCGGGGGGTGCAGATACGCAGTATTTT. It translates to CASSLLQAGGADTQYF.

This chain connects TRBV30 to TRBJ1-4; D not resolved. CDR1 is GTSNPN and CDR2 is SVGIG in the germline V gene (reference sequence). The V end was cut by 4 bases, the J end by 0 bases, with 6 bases between. The CDR3 spans 13 residues. The CDR3, as DNA: TGTGCCTGGAATAGTGCAACTAATGAAAAACTGTTTTTT. Protein: CAWNSATNEKLFF.

This chain uses TRBV7-2 with TRBJ2-5; maybe TRBD2 (5 bases). V was clipped by 2 bases and J by 3 bases, with 10 bases between them. Germline V gives CDR1 SGHTA, CDR2 FQGNSA. This CDR3 is 14 amino acids long. The CDR3 protein is CASSLTGMEETQYF. The CDR3 DNA sequence: TGTGCCAGCAGCTTAACGGGGATGGAAGAGACCCAGTACTTC.

The chain carries TRBV5-4 and TRBJ1-4, with 8 bases that match TRBD1. J was trimmed by 8 bases and V by 3 bases; bases with no gene match: 6. The length of the CDR3 is 14 residues. In germline, CDR1 is SGHNT, CDR2 YYREEE (reference sequence). In DNA, the CDR3 is TGTGCCAGCAGCTCCCGGACAGGGACAGAAAAACTGTTTTTT. Translated, it gives CASSSRTGTEKLFF.

The rearrangement uses TRBV6-5 and TRBJ1-1, with D perhaps TRBD1 (6 bases). The CDR3 is made up of 14 amino acids. Germline CDR1 reads MNHEY; CDR2 reads SVGAGI. The germline V and J ends were trimmed by 4 bases and 7 bases, with 16 bases remaining between them. CDR3 sequence (DNA): TGTGCCAGCAGTTCACAGGGAGGGGGGGGTGAAGCTTTCTTT. The encoded protein is CASSSQGGGGEAFF.

This chain connects TRBV7-2 to TRBJ2-3, with TRBD2 identical over 13 bases. This CDR3 is built from 17 residues. Trimming at V came to 9 bases and at J to 1 base, leaving 10 bases not matched to a gene. In germline, CDR1 is SGHTA, CDR2 FQGNSA. This chain's CDR3 is CARLGTSGTGGTDTQYF. CDR3 coding DNA: TGTGCCAGGCTCGGGACTAGCGGGACTGGGGGCACAGATACGCAGTATTTT.

The V and J genes are TRBV3-1 (or the pseudogene TRBV3-2) and TRBJ2-2, with 8 bases matching TRBD2. Germline-derived CDR1 and CDR2 are LGHDT and YNNKEL (reference sequence). The length of the CDR3 is 17 residues. V gave up 1 base and J gave up 7 bases; unmatched junction bases: 11. DNA for the CDR3: TGTGCCAGCAGCCAAGGAGTCGGGGGGGCCGTTAGCGGGGAGCTGTTTTTT. As protein: CASSQGVGGAVSGELFF.